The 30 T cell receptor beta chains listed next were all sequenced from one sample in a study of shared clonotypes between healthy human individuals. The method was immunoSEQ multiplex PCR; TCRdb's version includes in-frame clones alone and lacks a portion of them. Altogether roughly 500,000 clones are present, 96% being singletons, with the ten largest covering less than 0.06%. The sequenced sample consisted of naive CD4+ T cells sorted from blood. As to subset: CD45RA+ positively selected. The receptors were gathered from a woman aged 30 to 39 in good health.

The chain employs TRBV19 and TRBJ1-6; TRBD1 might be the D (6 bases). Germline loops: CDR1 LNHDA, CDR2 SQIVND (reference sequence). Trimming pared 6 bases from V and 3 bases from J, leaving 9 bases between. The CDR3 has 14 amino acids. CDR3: CASSRTVYNSPLHF. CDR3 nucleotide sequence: TGTGCCAGTAGCCGGACAGTCTATAATTCACCCCTCCACTTT.

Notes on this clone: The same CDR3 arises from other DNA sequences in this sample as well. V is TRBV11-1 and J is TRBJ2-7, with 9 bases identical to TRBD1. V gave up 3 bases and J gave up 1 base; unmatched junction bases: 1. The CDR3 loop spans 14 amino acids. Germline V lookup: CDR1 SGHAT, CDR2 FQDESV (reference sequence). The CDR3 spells CASSFGTGSYEQYF. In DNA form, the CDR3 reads TGTGCCAGCAGCTTCGGGACAGGGTCCTACGAGCAGTACTTC. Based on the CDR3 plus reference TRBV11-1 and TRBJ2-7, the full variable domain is EAEVAQSPRYKITEKSQAVAFWCDPISGHATLYWYRQILGQGPELLVQFQDESVVDDSQLPKDRFSAERLKGVDSTLKIQPAELGDSAMYLCASSFGTGSYEQYFGPGTRLTVT.

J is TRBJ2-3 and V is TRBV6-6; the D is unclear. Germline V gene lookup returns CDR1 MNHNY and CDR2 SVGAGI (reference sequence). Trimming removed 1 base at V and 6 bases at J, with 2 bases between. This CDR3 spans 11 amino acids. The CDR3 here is CASSYFDTQYF. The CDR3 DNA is TGTGCCAGCAGTTACTTCGATACGCAGTATTTT.

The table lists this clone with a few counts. CDR3 sequence: CASSGRDPVGYGYTF. In nucleotides, the CDR3 is TGTGCCAGCAGCGGGAGGGACCCGGTCGGCTATGGCTACACCTTC. V is TRBV9 and J is TRBJ1-2; D is perhaps TRBD1 (5 bases). This CDR3 is built from 15 residues. Looked up from germline, CDR1 is SGDLS and CDR2 is YYNGEE. Deletions cut 3 bases from V and 4 bases from J, with 16 bases between.

This CDR3 reads CASTGVARGALRYYEQYF. Here the CDR3 DNA reads TGTGCCAGCACCGGGGTAGCCAGGGGAGCCCTTAGATACTACGAGCAGTACTTC. The chain carries TRBV7-9 and TRBJ2-7; possibly TRBD1 for D (6 bases). Germline V gene data show CDR1 as SEHNR and CDR2 as FQNEAQ (reference sequence). V lost 7 bases, J lost 3 bases, and 28 bases lay in between. The CDR3 sequence is 18 residues long.

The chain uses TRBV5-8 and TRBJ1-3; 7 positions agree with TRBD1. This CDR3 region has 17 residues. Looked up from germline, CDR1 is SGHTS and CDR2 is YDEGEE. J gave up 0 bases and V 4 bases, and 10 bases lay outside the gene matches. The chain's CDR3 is CASSPPGGVISGNTIYF. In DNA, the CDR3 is TGTGCCAGCAGCCCCCCAGGGGGGGTGATCTCTGGAAACACCATATATTTT.

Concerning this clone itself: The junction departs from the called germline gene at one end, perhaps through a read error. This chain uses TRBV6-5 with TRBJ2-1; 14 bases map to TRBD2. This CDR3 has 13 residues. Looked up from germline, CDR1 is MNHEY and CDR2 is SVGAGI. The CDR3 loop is CASSAPGLAGVIF. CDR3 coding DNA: TGTGCCAGCAGCGCACCGGGACTAGCGGGAGTGATCTTC.

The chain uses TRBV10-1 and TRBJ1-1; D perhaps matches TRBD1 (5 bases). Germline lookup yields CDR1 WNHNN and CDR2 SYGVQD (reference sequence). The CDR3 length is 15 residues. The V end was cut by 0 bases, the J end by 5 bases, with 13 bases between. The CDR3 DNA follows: TGCGCCAGCAGTGAGTCGAAAGGGGATGGGACTGAAGCTTTCTTT. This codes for CASSESKGDGTEAFF.

CDR3 residues: CASSHPKGGPSTDTQYF. The CDR3 nucleotides are TGTGCCAGCAGCCATCCGAAGGGGGGCCCTTCCACAGATACGCAGTATTTT. The J gene is TRBJ2-3, the V gene TRBV11-3, with D possibly called TRBD1 or TRBD2 (6 bases each). Trimming took 5 bases from V and 2 from J, leaving 20 bases between them. The germline V gene has CDR1 SGHNT and CDR2 YENEEA. This CDR3 is 17 amino acids long.

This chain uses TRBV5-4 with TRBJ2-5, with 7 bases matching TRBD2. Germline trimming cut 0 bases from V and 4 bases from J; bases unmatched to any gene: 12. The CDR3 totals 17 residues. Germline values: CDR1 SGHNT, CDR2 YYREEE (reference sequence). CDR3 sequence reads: CASSLEGGRRLGETQYF. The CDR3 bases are TGTGCCAGCAGCTTGGAAGGCGGGAGACGATTGGGAGAGACCCAGTACTTC.

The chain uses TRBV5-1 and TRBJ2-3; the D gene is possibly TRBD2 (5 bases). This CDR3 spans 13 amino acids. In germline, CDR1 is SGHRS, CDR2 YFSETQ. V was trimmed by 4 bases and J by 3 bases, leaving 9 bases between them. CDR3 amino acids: CASSARGTDTQYF. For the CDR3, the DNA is TGCGCCAGCAGCGCGCGAGGGACAGATACGCAGTATTTT. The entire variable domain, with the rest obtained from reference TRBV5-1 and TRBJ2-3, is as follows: KAGVTQTPRYLIKTRGQQVTLSCSPISGHRSVSWYQQTPGQGLQFLFEYFSETQRNKGNFPGRFSGRQFSNSRSEMNVSTLELGDSALYLCASSARGTDTQYFGPGTRLTVL.

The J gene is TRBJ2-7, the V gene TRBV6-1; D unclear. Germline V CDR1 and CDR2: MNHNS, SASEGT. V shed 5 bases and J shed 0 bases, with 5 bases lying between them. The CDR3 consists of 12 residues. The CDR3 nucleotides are TGTGCCAGCAGTATGGACTCCTACGAGCAGTACTTC. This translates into CASSMDSYEQYF.

The CDR3 sequence is CASRGSGTDTQYF. As DNA, the CDR3 is TGCGCCAGCAGGGGCAGCGGCACAGATACGCAGTATTTT. The gene calls are TRBV5-1 and TRBJ2-3; D is ambiguous. The CDR3 covers 13 residues. Per germline, CDR1 SGHRS and CDR2 YFSETQ. V lost 5 bases and J lost 1, with 8 bases in between. Looking up the rest from reference TRBV5-1 and TRBJ2-3 gives the full variable domain: KAGVTQTPRYLIKTRGQQVTLSCSPISGHRSVSWYQQTPGQGLQFLFEYFSETQRNKGNFPGRFSGRQFSNSRSEMNVSTLELGDSALYLCASRGSGTDTQYFGPGTRLTVL.

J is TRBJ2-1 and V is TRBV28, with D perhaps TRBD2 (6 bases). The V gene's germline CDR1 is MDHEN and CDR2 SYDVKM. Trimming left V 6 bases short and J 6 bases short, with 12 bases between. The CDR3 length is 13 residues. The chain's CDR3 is CASRTGAPNEQFF. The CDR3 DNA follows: TGTGCCAGCAGGACGGGAGCCCCCAATGAGCAGTTCTTC.

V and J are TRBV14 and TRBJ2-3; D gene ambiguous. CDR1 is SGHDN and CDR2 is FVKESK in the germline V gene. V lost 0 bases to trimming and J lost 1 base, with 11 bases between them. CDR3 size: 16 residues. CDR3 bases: TGTGCCAGCAGCCAAGATTTGAACGCACGCACAGATACGCAGTATTTT. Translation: CASSQDLNARTDTQYF.

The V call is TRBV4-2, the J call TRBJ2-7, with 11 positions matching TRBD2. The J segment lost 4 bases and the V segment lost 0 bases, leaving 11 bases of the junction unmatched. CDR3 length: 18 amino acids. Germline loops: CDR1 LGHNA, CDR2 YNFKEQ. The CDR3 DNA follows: TGTGCCAGCAGCCAAGAAAGAGGAACTAGCGGGAGTTTATACGAGCAGTACTTC. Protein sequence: CASSQERGTSGSLYEQYF.

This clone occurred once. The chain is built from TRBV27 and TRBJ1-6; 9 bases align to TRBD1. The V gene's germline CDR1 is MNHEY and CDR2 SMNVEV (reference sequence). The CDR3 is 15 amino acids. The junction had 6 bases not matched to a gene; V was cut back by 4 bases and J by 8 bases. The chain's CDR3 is CASSSDRGVYSPLHF. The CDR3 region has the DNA TGTGCCAGCAGTTCGGACAGGGGAGTCTATTCACCCCTCCACTTT.

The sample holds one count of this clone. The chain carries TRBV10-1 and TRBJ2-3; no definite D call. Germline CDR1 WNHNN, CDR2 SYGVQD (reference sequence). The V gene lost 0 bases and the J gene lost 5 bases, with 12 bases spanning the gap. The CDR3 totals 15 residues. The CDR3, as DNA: TGCGCCAGCAGTGAGTCTGGCGGATCAAGAGATACGCAGTATTTT. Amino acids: CASSESGGSRDTQYF.

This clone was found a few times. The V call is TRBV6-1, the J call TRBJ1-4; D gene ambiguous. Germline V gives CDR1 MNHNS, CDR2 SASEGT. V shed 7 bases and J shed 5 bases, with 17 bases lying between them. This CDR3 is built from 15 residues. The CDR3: CASNTFYGPNEKLFF. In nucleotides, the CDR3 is TGTGCCAGCAACACCTTTTACGGGCCAAATGAAAAACTGTTTTTT.

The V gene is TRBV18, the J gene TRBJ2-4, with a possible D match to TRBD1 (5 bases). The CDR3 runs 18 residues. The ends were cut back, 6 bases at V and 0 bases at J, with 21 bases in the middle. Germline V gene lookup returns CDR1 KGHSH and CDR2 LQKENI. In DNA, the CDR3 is TGTGCCAGCTCTCGCGACAGCCCGGCGGCGGCAGCCAAAAACATTCAGTACTTC. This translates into CASSRDSPAAAAKNIQYF.

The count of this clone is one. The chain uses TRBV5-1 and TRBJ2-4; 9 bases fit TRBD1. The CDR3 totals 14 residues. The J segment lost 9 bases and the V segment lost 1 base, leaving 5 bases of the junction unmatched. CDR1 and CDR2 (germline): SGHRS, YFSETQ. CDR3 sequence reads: CASSLRDRVGIQYF. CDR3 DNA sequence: TGCGCCAGCAGCTTGAGGGACAGGGTTGGCATTCAGTACTTC.

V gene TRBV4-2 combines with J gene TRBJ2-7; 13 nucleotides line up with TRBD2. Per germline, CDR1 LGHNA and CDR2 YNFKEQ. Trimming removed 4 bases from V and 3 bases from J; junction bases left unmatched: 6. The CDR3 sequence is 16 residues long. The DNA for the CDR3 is TGTGCCAGCAGCCTGGGACTAGCGGGAAAAGACTACGAGCAGTACTTC. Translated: CASSLGLAGKDYEQYF.

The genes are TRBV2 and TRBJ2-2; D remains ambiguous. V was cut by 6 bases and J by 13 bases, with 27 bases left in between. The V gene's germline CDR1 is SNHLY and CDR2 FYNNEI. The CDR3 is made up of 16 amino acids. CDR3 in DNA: TGTGCCAGCAGCGGTACCCTACGGACCGCATCCACTCGGCTGTTTTTT. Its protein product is CASSGTLRTASTRLFF. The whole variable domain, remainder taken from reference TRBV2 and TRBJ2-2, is EPEVTQTPSHQVTQMGQEVILRCVPISNHLYFYWYRQILGQKVEFLVSFYNNEISEKSEIFDDQFSVERPDGSNFTLKIRSTKLEDSAMYFCASSGTLRTASTRLFFGEGSRLTVL.

CDR3 DNA: TGTGCCAGCAGCTCAACAGGGTCGAGGTTCACCTACGAGCAGTACTTC. Translating it yields CASSSTGSRFTYEQYF. V is TRBV6-6 and J is TRBJ2-7, with a possible D match to TRBD1 (6 bases). The CDR3 length is 16 residues. The germline V gene encodes CDR1 MNHNY and CDR2 SVGAGI (reference sequence). Trimming removed 6 bases at V and 2 bases at J, with 20 bases between.

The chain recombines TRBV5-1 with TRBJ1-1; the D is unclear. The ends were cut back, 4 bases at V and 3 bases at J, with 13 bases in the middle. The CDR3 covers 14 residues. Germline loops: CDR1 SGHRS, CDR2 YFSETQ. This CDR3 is CASSPIPDDTEAFF. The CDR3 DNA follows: TGCGCCAGCAGCCCTATCCCGGACGACACTGAAGCTTTCTTT.

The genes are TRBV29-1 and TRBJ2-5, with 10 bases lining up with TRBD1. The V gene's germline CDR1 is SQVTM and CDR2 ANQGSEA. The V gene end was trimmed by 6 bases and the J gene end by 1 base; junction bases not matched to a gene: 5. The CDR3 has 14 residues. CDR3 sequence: CSVGQGGGQETQYF. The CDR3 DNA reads TGCAGCGTAGGACAGGGGGGAGGCCAAGAGACCCAGTACTTC.

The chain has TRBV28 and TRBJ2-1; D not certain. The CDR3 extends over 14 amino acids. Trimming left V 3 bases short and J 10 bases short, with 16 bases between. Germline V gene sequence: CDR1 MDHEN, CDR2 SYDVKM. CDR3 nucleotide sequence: TGTGCCAGCAGTTTTAGGGTACTGGGTCGGGAGCAGTTCTTC. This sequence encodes CASSFRVLGREQFF.

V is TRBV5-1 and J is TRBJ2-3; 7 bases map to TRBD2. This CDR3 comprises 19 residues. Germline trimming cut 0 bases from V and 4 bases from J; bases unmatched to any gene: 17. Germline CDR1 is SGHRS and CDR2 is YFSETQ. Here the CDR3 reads CASSLVTTTSASLADTQYF. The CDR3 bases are TGCGCCAGCAGCTTGGTAACAACAACTAGCGCGTCTCTGGCAGATACGCAGTATTTT.

CDR3 in amino acids: CASSVEGGVGYEQYF. The CDR3 nucleotides are TGTGCCAGCAGCGTAGAAGGTGGGGTCGGCTACGAGCAGTACTTC. The chain carries TRBV9 and TRBJ2-7; D gene uncertain. This CDR3 region has 15 residues. Per germline, CDR1 SGDLS and CDR2 YYNGEE. The V gene lost 0 bases and the J gene lost 3 bases, with 13 bases spanning the gap. Looking up the rest from reference TRBV9 and TRBJ2-7 gives the full variable domain: DSGVTQTPKHLITATGQRVTLRCSPRSGDLSVYWYQQSLDQGLQFLIQYYNGEERAKGNILERFSAQQFPDLHSELNLSSLELGDSALYFCASSVEGGVGYEQYFGPGTRLTVT.

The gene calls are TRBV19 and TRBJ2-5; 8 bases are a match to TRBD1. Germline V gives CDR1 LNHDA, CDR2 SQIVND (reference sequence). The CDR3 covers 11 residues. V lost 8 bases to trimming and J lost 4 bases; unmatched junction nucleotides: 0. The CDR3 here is CASGQGETQYF. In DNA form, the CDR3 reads TGTGCCAGTGGACAGGGAGAGACCCAGTACTTC. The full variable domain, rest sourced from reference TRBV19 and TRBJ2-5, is DGGITQSPKYLFRKEGQNVTLSCEQNLNHDAMYWYRQDPGQGLRLIYYSQIVNDFQKGDIAEGYSVSREKKESFPLTVTSAQKNPTAFYLCASGQGETQYFGPGTRLLVL.